The 7 T cell receptor beta chains listed next were all sequenced from one sample in a study of T cells in Graves' hyperthyroidism and ophthalmopathy. Amplified TCR beta CDR3 regions derived from RNA transcripts. The HTBI primer set served for first-round RT-PCR of the TCR CDR3. TCRdb reprocessed the multiplex PCR reads via MiXCR and lists one record per CDR3 protein. The table has around 300,000 distinct CDR3 sequences, about 20% seen once. The specimen sequenced was blood. Receptors originate from a man aged 25-40 years with Graves' ophthalmopathy.

This clonotype has only a few counts. This chain joins TRBV6-1 and TRBJ1-5, with D maybe TRBD1 (5 bases). The CDR3 has 22 amino acids. The germline V gene has CDR1 MNHNS and CDR2 SASEGT. Trimming removed 4 bases from V and 0 bases from J, with 31 bases in between. Written as DNA, the CDR3 is TGTGCCAGCAGTGGAAGCGGCAGACCAGGGCCCACAGAAATCCTTAGCAATCAGCCCCAGCATTTT. This translates into CASSGSGRPGPTEILSNQPQHF.

The chain combines TRBV24-1 with TRBJ2-1, with 7 bases fitting TRBD2. Trimming cost V 5 bases and J 1 base; bases outside gene matches: 4. Germline loops: CDR1 KGHDR, CDR2 SFDVKD. There are 15 residues in the CDR3. DNA of the CDR3: TGTGCCACCAGTGCCCTTAGCGGGTCCTACAATGAGCAGTTCTTC. Translating it yields CATSALSGSYNEQFF.

V and J are TRBV7-9 and TRBJ2-7; perhaps TRBD1 as D (5 bases). This CDR3 spans 13 amino acids. The V gene's germline CDR1 is SEHNR and CDR2 FQNEAQ (reference sequence). V lost 2 bases, J lost 7 bases, and 12 bases lay in between. The CDR3 loop is CASSLRQPNEQYF. CDR3 in DNA: TGTGCCAGCAGCTTAAGACAGCCCAATGAGCAGTACTTC.

This clonotype has ten or more counts. The chain has TRBV11-1 and TRBJ1-1; D is possibly TRBD1 (5 bases). The CDR3 loop spans 14 amino acids. Germline V gives CDR1 SGHAT, CDR2 FQDESV (reference sequence). V gave up 4 bases and J gave up 4 bases, with 13 bases separating them. In DNA form, the CDR3 reads TGTGCCAGCAGCTGGGGGACTGGGGGCACTGAAGCTTTCTTT. It translates to CASSWGTGGTEAFF.

This clonotype was recorded many times. V is TRBV11-2 and J is TRBJ2-7; the D is unclear. Germline V CDR1 and CDR2: SGHAT, FQNNGV. The CDR3 length is 11 residues. Trimming stripped 5 bases from V and 4 bases from J, with 6 bases between. The CDR3 loop reads CASSREYEQYF. The DNA of the CDR3 is TGTGCCAGCAGCCGTGAATACGAGCAGTACTTC.

This clonotype was counted only a few times. The chain is built from TRBV27 and TRBJ1-3; perhaps TRBD1 as D (5 bases). Germline values: CDR1 MNHEY, CDR2 SMNVEV (reference sequence). This CDR3 region has 15 residues. The V end lost 5 bases, the J end lost 0 bases, and 11 bases lay between the germline ends. The CDR3, as DNA: TGTGCCAGCAGTACGGGACTTGACTCTGGAAACACCATATATTTT. Translating gives CASSTGLDSGNTIYF.

A note on this clonotype: The junction differs from germline at one of its ends, possibly a read error. The genes are TRBV7-8 and TRBJ2-5, with TRBD2 identical over 10 bases. This CDR3 has 15 amino acids. Germline V CDR1 and CDR2: SGHVS, FQNEAQ. DNA for the CDR3: TGTGCCAGCAGCCCCCAGCGGGGGGGGCGGCAGACCCCGTACTTC. This codes for CASSPQRGGRQTPYF.